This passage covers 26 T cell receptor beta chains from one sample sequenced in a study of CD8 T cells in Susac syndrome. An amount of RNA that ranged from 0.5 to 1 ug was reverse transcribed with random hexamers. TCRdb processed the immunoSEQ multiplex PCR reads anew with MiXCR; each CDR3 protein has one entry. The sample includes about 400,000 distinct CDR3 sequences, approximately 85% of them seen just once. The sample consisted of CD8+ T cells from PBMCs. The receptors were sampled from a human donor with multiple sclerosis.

The CDR3 sequence: CASSLTPTKSGELFF. The CDR3 DNA follows: TGTGCCAGCAGTCTGACCCCGACAAAGTCCGGGGAGCTGTTTTTT. The chain has TRBV28 and TRBJ2-2; D ambiguous. From germline, CDR1 is MDHEN and CDR2 SYDVKM. Deletions cut 5 bases from V and 6 bases from J, with 16 bases between. The CDR3 totals 15 residues.

The CDR3 bases are TGTGCCAGCAGTTTACGGGGGGGACAGGGGGCCTACGAGCAGTACTTC. Residues: CASSLRGGQGAYEQYF. V is TRBV27 and J is TRBJ2-7; 11 nucleotides agree with TRBD1. Trimming removed 2 bases from V and 2 bases from J; junction bases left unmatched: 5. Germline values: CDR1 MNHEY, CDR2 SMNVEV (reference sequence). This CDR3 spans 16 amino acids.

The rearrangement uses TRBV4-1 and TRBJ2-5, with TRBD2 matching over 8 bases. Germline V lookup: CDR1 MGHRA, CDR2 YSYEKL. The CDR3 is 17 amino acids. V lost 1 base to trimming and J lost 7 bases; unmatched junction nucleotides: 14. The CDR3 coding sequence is TGCGCCAGCAGCCAAGTATATGGCGGGGGGCTTCTCGGGACCCAGTACTTC. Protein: CASSQVYGGGLLGTQYF.

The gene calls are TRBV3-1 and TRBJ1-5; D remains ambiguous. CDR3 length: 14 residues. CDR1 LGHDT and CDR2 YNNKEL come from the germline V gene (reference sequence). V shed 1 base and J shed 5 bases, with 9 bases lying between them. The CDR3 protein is CASSQVFRDQPQHF. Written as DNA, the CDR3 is TGTGCCAGCAGCCAAGTTTTTCGGGATCAGCCCCAGCATTTT.

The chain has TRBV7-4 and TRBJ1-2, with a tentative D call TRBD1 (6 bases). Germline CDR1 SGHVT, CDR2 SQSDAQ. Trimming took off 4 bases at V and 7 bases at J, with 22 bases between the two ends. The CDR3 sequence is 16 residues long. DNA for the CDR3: TGTGCCAGCAGCTCTAAGCCGGGACAAAATTTGGGTGGCTACACCTTC. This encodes CASSSKPGQNLGGYTF. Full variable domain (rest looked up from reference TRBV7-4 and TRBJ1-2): GAGVSQSPRYKVAKRGRDVALRCDSISGHVTLYWYRQTLGQGSEVLTYSQSDAQRDKSGRPSGRFSAERPERSVSTLKIQRTEQGDSAVYLCASSSKPGQNLGGYTFGSGTRLTVV.

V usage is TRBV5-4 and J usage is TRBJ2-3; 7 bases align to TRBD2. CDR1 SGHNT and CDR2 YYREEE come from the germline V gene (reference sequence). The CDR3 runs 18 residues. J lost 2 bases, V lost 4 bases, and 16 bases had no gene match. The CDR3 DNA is TGTGCCAGCAGCCATTTTTTACGGGAGGCTACTGTCACAGATACGCAGTATTTT. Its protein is CASSHFLREATVTDTQYF.

The CDR3 sequence: CASRRRDTDEKLFF. In DNA form, the CDR3 reads TGTGCCAGTAGGAGAAGGGACACCGATGAAAAACTGTTTTTT. This chain connects TRBV19 to TRBJ1-4; TRBD1 is a possible D gene (6 bases). Trimming took 6 bases from V and 6 from J, leaving 14 bases between them. The CDR3 contains 14 residues. Germline V lookup: CDR1 LNHDA, CDR2 SQIVND (reference sequence).

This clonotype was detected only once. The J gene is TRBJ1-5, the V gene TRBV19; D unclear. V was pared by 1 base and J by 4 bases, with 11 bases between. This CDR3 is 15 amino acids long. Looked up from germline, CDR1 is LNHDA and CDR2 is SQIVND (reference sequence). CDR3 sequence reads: CASSIVGGENQPQHF. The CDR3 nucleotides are TGTGCCAGTAGTATAGTCGGCGGGGAAAATCAGCCCCAGCATTTT.

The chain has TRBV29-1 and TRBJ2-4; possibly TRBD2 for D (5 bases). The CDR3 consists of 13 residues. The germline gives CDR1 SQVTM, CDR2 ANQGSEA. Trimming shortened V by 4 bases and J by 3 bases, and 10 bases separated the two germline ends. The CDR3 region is CSVGGAGKNIQYF. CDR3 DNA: TGCAGCGTTGGGGGTGCGGGCAAAAACATTCAGTACTTC.

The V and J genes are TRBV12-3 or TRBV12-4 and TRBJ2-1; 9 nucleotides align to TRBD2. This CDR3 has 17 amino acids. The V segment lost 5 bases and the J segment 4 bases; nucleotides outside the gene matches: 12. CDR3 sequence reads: CASSPIQAGGAYNEQFF. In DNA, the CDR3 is TGTGCCAGCAGTCCGATACAAGCGGGGGGCGCATACAATGAGCAGTTCTTC.

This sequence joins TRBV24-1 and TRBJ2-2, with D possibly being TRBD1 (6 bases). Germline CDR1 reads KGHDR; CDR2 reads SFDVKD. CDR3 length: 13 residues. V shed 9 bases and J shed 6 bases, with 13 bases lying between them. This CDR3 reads CATLHREAGELFF. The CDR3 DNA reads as TGTGCCACCCTACACAGGGAAGCCGGGGAGCTGTTTTTT.

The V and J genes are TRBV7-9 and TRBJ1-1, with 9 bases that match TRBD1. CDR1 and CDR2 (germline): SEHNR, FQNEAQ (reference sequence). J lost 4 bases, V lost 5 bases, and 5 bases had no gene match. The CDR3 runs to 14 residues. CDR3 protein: CASSDRGISTEAFF. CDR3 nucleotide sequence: TGTGCCAGCAGCGACAGGGGGATCAGCACTGAAGCTTTCTTT.

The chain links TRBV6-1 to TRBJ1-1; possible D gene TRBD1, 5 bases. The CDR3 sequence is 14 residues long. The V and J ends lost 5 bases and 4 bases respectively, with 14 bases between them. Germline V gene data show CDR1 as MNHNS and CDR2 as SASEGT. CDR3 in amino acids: CASSLYGRGTEAFF. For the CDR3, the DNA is TGTGCCAGCAGTTTATATGGTAGGGGCACTGAAGCTTTCTTT.

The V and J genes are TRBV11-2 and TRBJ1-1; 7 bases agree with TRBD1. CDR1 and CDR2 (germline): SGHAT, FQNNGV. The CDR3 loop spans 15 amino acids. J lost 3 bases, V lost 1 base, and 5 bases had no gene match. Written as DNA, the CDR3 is TGTGCCAGCAGCTTAGGCCGGGACAGATACACTGAAGCTTTCTTT. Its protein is CASSLGRDRYTEAFF.

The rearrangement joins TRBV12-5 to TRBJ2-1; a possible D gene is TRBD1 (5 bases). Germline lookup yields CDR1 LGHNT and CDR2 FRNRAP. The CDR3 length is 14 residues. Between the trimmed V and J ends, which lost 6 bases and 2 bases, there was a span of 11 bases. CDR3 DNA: TGTGCTAGTGGAAGATCGGACACCTACAATGAGCAGTTCTTC. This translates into CASGRSDTYNEQFF. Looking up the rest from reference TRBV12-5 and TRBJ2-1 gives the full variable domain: DARVTQTPRHKVTEMGQEVTMRCQPILGHNTVFWYRQTMMQGLELLAYFRNRAPLDDSGMPKDRFSAEMPDATLATLKIQPSEPRDSAVYFCASGRSDTYNEQFFGPGTRLTVL.

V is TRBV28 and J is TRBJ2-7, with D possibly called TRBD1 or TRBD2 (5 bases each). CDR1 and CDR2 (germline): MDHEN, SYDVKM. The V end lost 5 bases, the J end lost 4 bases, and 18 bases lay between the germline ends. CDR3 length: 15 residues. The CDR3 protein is CASSGTGPYIYEQYF. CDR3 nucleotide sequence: TGTGCCAGCAGTGGGACGGGTCCTTATATTTACGAGCAGTACTTC.

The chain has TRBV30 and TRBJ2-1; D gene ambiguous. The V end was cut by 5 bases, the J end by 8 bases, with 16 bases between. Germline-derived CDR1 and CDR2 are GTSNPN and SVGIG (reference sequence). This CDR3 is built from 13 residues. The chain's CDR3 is CAWGGLGEDEQFF. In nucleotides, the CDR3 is TGTGCCTGGGGTGGTCTAGGTGAGGATGAGCAGTTCTTC. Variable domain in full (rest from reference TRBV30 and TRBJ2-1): SQTIHQWPATLVQPVGSPLSLECTVEGTSNPNLYWYRQAAGRGLQLLFYSVGIGQISSEVPQNLSASRPQDRQFILSSKKLLLSDSGFYLCAWGGLGEDEQFFGPGTRLTVL.

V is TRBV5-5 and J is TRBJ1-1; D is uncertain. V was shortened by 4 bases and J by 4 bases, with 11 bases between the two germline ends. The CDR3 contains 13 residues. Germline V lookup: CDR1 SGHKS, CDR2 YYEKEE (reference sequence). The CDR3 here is CASSLIVVTEAFF. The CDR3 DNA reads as TGTGCCAGCAGCCTTATAGTAGTCACTGAAGCTTTCTTT.

The CDR3 DNA reads TGTGCCAGCAGTTTACTACGTTTCGATACGCAGTATTTT. Residues: CASSLLRFDTQYF. The rearrangement uses TRBV27 and TRBJ2-3, with D uncertain. The CDR3 contains 13 residues. The V and J ends lost 2 bases and 6 bases respectively, with 9 bases between them. Germline CDR1 and CDR2: MNHEY and SMNVEV (reference sequence).

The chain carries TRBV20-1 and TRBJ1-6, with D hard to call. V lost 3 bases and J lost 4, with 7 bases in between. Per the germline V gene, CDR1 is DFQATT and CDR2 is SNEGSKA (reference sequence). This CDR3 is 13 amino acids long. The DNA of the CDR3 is TGCAGTGCTAGGAACGGGTATAATTCACCCCTCCACTTT. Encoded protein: CSARNGYNSPLHF.

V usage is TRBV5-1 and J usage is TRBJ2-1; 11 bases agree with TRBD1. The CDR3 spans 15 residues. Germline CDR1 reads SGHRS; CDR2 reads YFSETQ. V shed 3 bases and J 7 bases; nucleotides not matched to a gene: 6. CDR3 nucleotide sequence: TGCGCCAGCAGCTGGGGACAGGGGGGCCAGAATGAGCAGTTCTTC. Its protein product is CASSWGQGGQNEQFF.

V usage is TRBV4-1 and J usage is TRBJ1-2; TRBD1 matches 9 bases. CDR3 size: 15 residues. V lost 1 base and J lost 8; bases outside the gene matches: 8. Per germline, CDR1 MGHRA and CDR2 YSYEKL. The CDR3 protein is CASSQGSGQGHGYTF. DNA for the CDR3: TGCGCCAGCAGCCAAGGTTCAGGACAGGGGCACGGCTACACCTTC.

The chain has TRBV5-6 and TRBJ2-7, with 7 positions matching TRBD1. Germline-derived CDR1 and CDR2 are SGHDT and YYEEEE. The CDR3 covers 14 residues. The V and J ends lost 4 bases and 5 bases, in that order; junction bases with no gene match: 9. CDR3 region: CASSAPTGIDEQYF. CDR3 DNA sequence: TGTGCCAGCAGCGCGCCGACAGGGATCGACGAGCAGTACTTC.

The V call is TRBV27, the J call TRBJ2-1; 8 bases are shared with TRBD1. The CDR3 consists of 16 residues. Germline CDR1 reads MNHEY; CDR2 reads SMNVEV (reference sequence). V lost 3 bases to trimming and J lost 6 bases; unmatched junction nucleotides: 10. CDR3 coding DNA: TGTGCCAGCAGTTTCGGGTTCGGCGGGACAGGCAATGAGCAGTTCTTC. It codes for CASSFGFGGTGNEQFF.

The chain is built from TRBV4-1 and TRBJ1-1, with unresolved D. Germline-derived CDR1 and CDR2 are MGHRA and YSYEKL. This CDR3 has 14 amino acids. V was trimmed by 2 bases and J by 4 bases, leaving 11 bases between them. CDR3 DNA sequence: TGCGCCAGCAGCCAAACCGACATAAGCACTGAAGCTTTCTTT. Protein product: CASSQTDISTEAFF.

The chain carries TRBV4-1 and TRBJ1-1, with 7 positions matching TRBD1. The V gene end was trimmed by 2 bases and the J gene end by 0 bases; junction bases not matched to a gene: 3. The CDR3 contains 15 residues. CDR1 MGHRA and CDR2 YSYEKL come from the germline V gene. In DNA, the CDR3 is TGCGCCAGCAGCCAACCGACAGGGATGAACACTGAAGCTTTCTTT. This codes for CASSQPTGMNTEAFF.